This TCR beta chain was sequenced during a study of blood T cell repertoires in COVID-19 (dated by TCRdb to about 2020). Regarding the study in general: Collaborator samples came from the United States, Italy and Spain and covered acute and convalescent phases of COVID-19. Where HLA class I and class II types were available, the types were taken from metadata supplied by the sample provider, not from assay-based typing. Subjects who had been exposed to COVID-19, were actively infected with it, or had recovered from it provided the deeply sampled blood TCRbeta repertoires that made up the dataset. The repertoires were released in a freely available public database intended as a resource for research on the immune response to SARS-CoV-2. Samples were obtained from the ongoing ImmuneRACE study (first 160 participants) and from about 1,300 subjects provided by 6 global collaborators. A de-identified subject ID, COVID-19 status, age in years and sex were almost always included in the sample metadata. The prospective study material was composed of cDNA or gDNA derived from T cells, B-cell-depleted T cells, or PBMCs.

TCRbeta CDR3 regions were amplified from genomic DNA by means of the immunoSEQ Assay, a bias-controlled multiplex PCR. On the authors' methods: The number of nucleated cells in each sample was estimated by amplification of reference gene primers within the assay. To quantify the absolute abundance of each unique TCRbeta CDR3 rearrangement, sequence reads were collapsed and filtered. For each sample, productive Simpson clonality was calculated as the square root of Simpson's diversity index across productive rearrangements. TCRdb provides this immuneACCESS table in a form limited to in-frame rearrangements. Some clones are lacking; in checked studies, under half of them reflect an unresolved V gene, and why the rest are absent is not known. Clone size and the V and J calls come from that table; the DNA yielded D and trimming. The sample table records over 150,000 clones; 77% of these occur just once. The ten largest clones capture approximately 2.6% of the sample.

Of note for this clone: The antigen it binds to is not known. No base quality values were provided; no much bigger clone lies one nucleotide off.

Taken from the germline V gene, the CDR1 and CDR2 loops are MGHDK and SYGVNS. Its CDR3 holds 17 amino acids, cysteine through phenylalanine. The only DNA kept is the CDR3, 51 bases in frame from the first base. V was cut back by 1 base and J by 4 bases, leaving a gap of 19 bases between them. The collaborating institutions used their own protocols to collect whole blood in K2EDTA tubes. For TCRbeta analysis, collaborator samples were shipped as frozen whole blood, as isolated PBMCs, or as DNA extracted from either sample type. General findings and caveats noted by the study authors: Clinical and demographic metadata were provided uncurated, with the amount varying by source and participant.

This sequence uses TRBV25-1 and TRBJ1-2, with an unclear D gene assignment. The TCR was taken from a man between 65 and 85 years old with acute or convalescent COVID-19. Sequenced input: peripheral blood. This receptor carries the CDR3 CASSELAENYRAYGYTF. The nucleotide sequence reads TGTGCCAGCAGTGAATTGGCTGAGAACTATCGCGCCTATGGCTACACCTTC.